This T cell receptor beta chain stems from a study of early T cells in non-severe SARS-CoV-2 infection. Study in general: Sequencing of bulk RNA from unsorted whole blood was done, without chain pairing. Study outcomes and limitations: Reliance on VDJdb matching favored anti-spike CD8 responses; private and CD4 specificities were missed.

This clonotype has ten or more counts. Its specificity is not known. Attachment of unique molecular identifiers to individual cDNA molecules was performed. TCRdb fed the 5' RACE reads into MiXCR, producing one record per CDR3 protein. The table has 95,000 to 110,000 distinct CDR3 sequences, over 8.5% seen once. CDR3 length: 16 amino acids. Germline V CDR1 and CDR2: SGHRS, YFSETQ. V lost 0 bases, J lost 3 bases, and 15 bases lay in between. V usage is TRBV5-1 and J usage is TRBJ1-2; D not resolved. The sequence came from an adult who was a healthcare worker with PCR-confirmed SARS-CoV-2 infection or an uninfected control (not recorded which). The specimen sequenced was whole blood. CDR3 sequence reads: CASSLGRTTPDYGYTF. The CDR3 nucleotides read TGCGCCAGCAGCTTGGGCAGGACGACACCCGACTATGGCTACACCTTC.